These 23 T cell receptor beta chains were all obtained from the same sample, sequenced in a study of memory CD8 T cells in hepatitis C reinfection. As for time point: peak reinfection, 3 to 8 weeks after reinfection detection. The sorted cells went straight to TCR sequencing with no prior in vitro expansion. Profiled with immunoSEQ multiplex PCR; TCRdb holds only in-frame clones, not every one. The sample has 2,600 or so clones, around 89% seen once; the top ten hold approximately 20%. Sequencing was performed on naive CD8+ T cells sorted from blood. These receptors came from a man in his fifties with hepatitis C virus infection.

The V gene is TRBV5-1, the J gene TRBJ2-1; 7 bases line up with TRBD1. Losses at the gene ends were 0 bases for V and 0 bases for J; bases not matched to a gene: 3. This CDR3 is 16 amino acids long. Germline V gene data show CDR1 as SGHRS and CDR2 as YFSETQ. CDR3 bases: TGCGCCAGCAGCTTGGGCTGGGACAGCTCCTACAATGAGCAGTTCTTC. Its translation is CASSLGWDSSYNEQFF.

The J gene is TRBJ2-7, the V gene TRBV9; TRBD1 matches at 7 bases. CDR1 is SGDLS and CDR2 is YYNGEE in the germline V gene. Trimming at V came to 1 base and at J to 2 bases, leaving 6 bases not matched to a gene. There are 15 residues in the CDR3. The CDR3 DNA follows: TGTGCCAGCAGCGTACGCTGGGACAGCACCTACGAGCAGTACTTC. Its protein product is CASSVRWDSTYEQYF.

V is TRBV25-1 and J is TRBJ2-5; D perhaps matches TRBD1 (6 bases). The germline V gene has CDR1 MGHDK and CDR2 SYGVNS. Trimming took 1 base from V and 9 from J, leaving 9 bases between them. The CDR3 totals 12 residues. This CDR3 reads CASSEWAGAQYF. DNA for the CDR3: TGTGCCAGCAGTGAATGGGCAGGGGCCCAGTACTTC.

This chain joins TRBV27 and TRBJ2-7; possible D gene TRBD1, 6 bases. Trimming removed 0 bases from V and 2 bases from J, with 11 bases in between. CDR3 length equals 15 residues. From germline, CDR1 is MNHEY and CDR2 SMNVEV (reference sequence). The CDR3: CASSLSRDMTYEQYF. CDR3 in DNA: TGTGCCAGCAGTTTATCTCGGGACATGACCTACGAGCAGTACTTC.

The chain uses TRBV6-4 and TRBJ2-1; D might be TRBD2 (6 bases). Per the germline V gene, CDR1 is MRHNA and CDR2 is SNTAGT. V lost 3 bases and J lost 3, with 6 bases in between. The CDR3 loop spans 13 amino acids. The CDR3 DNA is TGTGCCAGCAGTGAGACTAGCTACAATGAGCAGTTCTTC. Translation: CASSETSYNEQFF.

This rearrangement joins TRBV9 to TRBJ2-2; D gene uncertain. CDR3 length: 16 amino acids. Trimming took 2 bases from V and 0 from J, leaving 11 bases between them. The germline V gene has CDR1 SGDLS and CDR2 YYNGEE. The CDR3 sequence: CASSVEKATNTGELFF. The CDR3 DNA follows: TGTGCCAGCAGCGTGGAGAAGGCAACGAACACCGGGGAGCTGTTTTTT.

This clone turned up a few times. J is TRBJ1-1 and V is TRBV19; no clear D. The CDR3 length is 14 residues. The germline V and J ends were trimmed by 4 bases and 0 bases, with 9 bases remaining between them. Germline assignment: CDR1 LNHDA and CDR2 SQIVND (reference sequence). The CDR3 region has the DNA TGTGCCAGTAGTAAATCCTCCCTGAACACTGAAGCTTTCTTT. Translated: CASSKSSLNTEAFF.

The V gene is TRBV19, the J gene TRBJ2-7; TRBD1 agrees at 8 bases. V lost 5 bases, J lost 1 base, and 4 bases stayed unmatched. The CDR3 length is 14 residues. Germline V gene sequence: CDR1 LNHDA, CDR2 SQIVND (reference sequence). This chain's CDR3 is CASSWTGTSYEQYF. In DNA form, the CDR3 reads TGTGCCAGTAGTTGGACAGGGACATCCTACGAGCAGTACTTC.

This clone was observed once. The genes are TRBV27 and TRBJ2-7; 7 bases agree with TRBD2. Germline assignment: CDR1 MNHEY and CDR2 SMNVEV (reference sequence). CDR3 length: 14 residues. The J segment lost 3 bases and the V segment lost 6 bases, leaving 8 bases of the junction unmatched. The CDR3 DNA sequence: TGTGCCAGCAGCTGGGGCGGGGGTAGCTACGAGCAGTACTTC. It translates to CASSWGGGSYEQYF.

This clone has only a few counts. The rearrangement uses TRBV7-9 and TRBJ2-5, with D tentatively TRBD1 (6 bases). Germline V gene lookup returns CDR1 SEHNR and CDR2 FQNEAQ (reference sequence). The CDR3 runs 14 residues. Trimming removed 5 bases at V and 3 bases at J, with 13 bases between. The CDR3: CASSRAGQKETQYF. The CDR3 DNA is TGTGCCAGCAGCAGAGCCGGACAGAAAGAGACCCAGTACTTC.

This sequence joins TRBV14 and TRBJ2-1; perhaps TRBD1 as D (5 bases). Per the germline V gene, CDR1 is SGHDN and CDR2 is FVKESK. Trimming shortened V by 4 bases and J by 6 bases, and 13 bases separated the two germline ends. The CDR3 is made up of 14 amino acids. In DNA, the CDR3 is TGTGCCAGCAGCCCTTCCCGCCAGGGCAATGAGCAGTTCTTC. Amino acid sequence: CASSPSRQGNEQFF. Complete variable domain (other parts from reference TRBV14 and TRBJ2-1): EAGVTQFPSHSVIEKGQTVTLRCDPISGHDNLYWYRRVMGKEIKFLLHFVKESKQDESGMPNNRFLAERTGGTYSTLKVQPAELEDSGVYFCASSPSRQGNEQFFGPGTRLTVL.

The V call is TRBV7-2, the J call TRBJ2-7; D gene ambiguous. This CDR3 has 12 residues. Germline CDR1 reads SGHTA; CDR2 reads FQGNSA. V was trimmed by 6 bases and J by 1 base, leaving 7 bases between them. In DNA, the CDR3 is TGTGCCAGCAGTTCTTCTTCCTACGAGCAGTACTTC. Translation: CASSSSSYEQYF. Variable domain in full (rest from reference TRBV7-2 and TRBJ2-7): GAGVSQSPSNKVTEKGKDVELRCDPISGHTALYWYRQSLGQGLEFLIYFQGNSAPDKSGLPSDRFSAERTGGSVSTLTIQRTQQEDSAVYLCASSSSSYEQYFGPGTRLTVT.

By its share, this clone is large. The chain is built from TRBV7-9 and TRBJ2-1; D remains ambiguous. Germline assignment: CDR1 SEHNR and CDR2 FQNEAQ (reference sequence). CDR3 length equals 14 residues. Trimming cost V 4 bases and J 0 bases, with 7 bases left between them. The CDR3 region is CASSSQDSYNEQFF. In DNA, the CDR3 is TGTGCCAGCAGCTCCCAGGACTCCTACAATGAGCAGTTCTTC.

The chain recombines TRBV4-2 with TRBJ2-3, with 11 positions matching TRBD2. This CDR3 is built from 15 residues. V lost 4 bases, J lost 4 bases, and 4 bases stayed unmatched. The germline CDR1 and CDR2 sequences are LGHNA and YNFKEQ. The CDR3 is CASSRLAGNADTQYF. In nucleotides, the CDR3 is TGTGCCAGCAGCCGACTAGCGGGAAACGCAGATACGCAGTATTTT.

The chain combines TRBV10-3 with TRBJ2-5, with 13 bases that match TRBD2. Germline lookup yields CDR1 ENHRY and CDR2 SYGVKD. The V segment lost 10 bases and the J segment 4 bases; nucleotides outside the gene matches: 15. This CDR3 is 17 amino acids long. The CDR3 here is CATQDAGLAGVGETQYF. The CDR3 DNA follows: TGTGCCACCCAGGACGCAGGACTAGCGGGAGTAGGAGAGACCCAGTACTTC.

This chain links TRBV6-5 with TRBJ1-2, with TRBD1 as a possible D gene (5 bases). Germline V lookup: CDR1 MNHEY, CDR2 SVGAGI. This CDR3 region has 11 residues. The CDR3 here is CVTGVNYGYTF. CDR3 sequence (DNA): TGTGTAACAGGAGTTAACTATGGCTACACCTTC.

The J gene is TRBJ2-1, the V gene TRBV4-2, with 9 bases identical to TRBD2. V was clipped by 4 bases and J by 4 bases; unmatched bases: 8. The length of the CDR3 is 16 residues. The germline gives CDR1 LGHNA, CDR2 YNFKEQ. CDR3: CASSRDAGGPYNEQFF. CDR3 in DNA: TGTGCCAGCAGCCGAGATGCGGGAGGGCCGTACAATGAGCAGTTCTTC.

The gene calls are TRBV7-2 and TRBJ2-5, with TRBD2 identical over 8 bases. The assigned J gene may be wrong: the sequence end matches TRBJ2-7 better. CDR3 length equals 17 residues. Germline V gives CDR1 SGHTA, CDR2 FQGNSA. The CDR3 is CASSSIHGTRLSYEQYF. The CDR3 DNA reads as TGTGCCAGCAGTTCTATTCACGGGACTAGGCTCTCCTACGAGCAGTACTTC.

This sequence joins TRBV9 and TRBJ1-4; 8 bases fit TRBD1. V shed 3 bases, J shed 8 bases, and the junction held 6 bases outside the gene matches. CDR3 size: 14 residues. CDR1 and CDR2 from the germline V gene are SGDLS and YYNGEE. The chain's CDR3 is CASSADRGDEKLFF. The CDR3 DNA reads as TGTGCCAGCAGCGCTGACAGGGGAGACGAAAAACTGTTTTTT.

The rearrangement uses TRBV5-1 and TRBJ2-7, with TRBD2 identical over 10 bases. J lost 3 bases, V lost 0 bases, and 12 bases had no gene match. The CDR3 consists of 18 residues. CDR1 and CDR2 from the germline V gene are SGHRS and YFSETQ. CDR3 coding DNA: TGCGCCAGCAGCTTGGGTCTTTCACTAGCGGGAATAATCTACGAGCAGTACTTC. Its translation is CASSLGLSLAGIIYEQYF.

The chain is built from TRBV7-9 and TRBJ1-2; no reliable D call. Germline values: CDR1 SEHNR, CDR2 FQNEAQ (reference sequence). The CDR3 is 13 residues long. V lost 1 base and J 7 bases, leaving 10 bases between the germline ends. CDR3 coding DNA: TGTGCCAGCAGCTTAGGGCAGTATGGTGGCTACACCTTC. Translated, it gives CASSLGQYGGYTF.

The chain carries TRBV27 and TRBJ2-3; D call uncertain. CDR3 size: 13 residues. Trimming took off 4 bases at V and 4 bases at J, with 9 bases between the two ends. Germline loops: CDR1 MNHEY, CDR2 SMNVEV (reference sequence). The CDR3 DNA sequence: TGTGCCAGCAGTTCCCCCTACCCAGATACGCAGTATTTT. Translation: CASSSPYPDTQYF.

The V call is TRBV4-1, the J call TRBJ2-7, with 7 bases matching TRBD2. The CDR3 loop spans 14 amino acids. Germline CDR1 and CDR2: MGHRA and YSYEKL. The ends lost 4 bases at V and 2 bases at J; junction bases unmatched: 5. The CDR3 loop reads CASSPSGVTYEQYF. Here the CDR3 DNA reads TGCGCCAGCAGCCCGAGCGGGGTTACCTACGAGCAGTACTTC.